Here is one TCR beta chain with its context. The source of the sample is a study of control samples from healthy donors and cancer patients. This CDR3 region has 14 residues. Trimming took 0 bases from V and 2 from J, leaving 5 bases between them. CDR1 SQVTM and CDR2 ANQGSEA come from the germline V gene. Only in-frame clones appear in the TCRdb table, and some are missing; sequencing was by immunoSEQ multiplex PCR. The table lists approximately 130,000 clones, over 75% of them singletons. The sequenced sample consisted of blood. The clonotype was recovered from a man in his sixties in good health. The gene calls are TRBV29-1 and TRBJ2-6; D possibly corresponds to TRBD2 (5 bases). The CDR3 here is CSVEEGAGANVLTF. Here the CDR3 DNA reads TGCAGCGTTGAAGAGGGAGCTGGGGCCAACGTCCTGACTTTC.